The 10 T cell receptor beta chains presented below share a single source sample, sequenced in a study of cytomegalovirus exposure and HLA in healthy donors. 60 Vbeta and 13 Jbeta primers were used in PCR. The assay was immunoSEQ multiplex PCR, and TCRdb's table has in-frame clones only and misses some. The sample has around 190,000 clones; just under 75% are singletons. Sequenced: PBMCs. Receptor source: a man aged 30-40 years in good health and CMV-seropositive.

The chain links TRBV5-1 to TRBJ1-1; a weak D match, TRBD1 (6 bases). Germline CDR1 reads SGHRS; CDR2 reads YFSETQ. The CDR3 sequence is 14 residues long. V was shortened by 0 bases and J by 4 bases, with 10 bases between the two germline ends. CDR3 DNA: TGCGCCAGCAGCTTGGGGCAGGGGACCACTGAAGCTTTCTTT. This gives the protein CASSLGQGTTEAFF.

The CDR3 bases are TGTGCCAGCTCATCCCCCACTCAATACGAGCAGTACTTC. Encoded protein: CASSSPTQYEQYF. The chain combines TRBV18 with TRBJ2-7; D gene uncertain. Trimming stripped 5 bases from V and 4 bases from J, with 12 bases between. The germline CDR1 and CDR2 sequences are KGHSH and LQKENI. There are 13 residues in the CDR3. Complete variable domain (other parts from reference TRBV18 and TRBJ2-7): NAGVMQNPRHLVRRRGQEARLRCSPMKGHSHVYWYRQLPEEGLKFMVYLQKENIIDESGMPKERFSAEFPKEGPSILRIQQVVRGDSAAYFCASSSPTQYEQYFGPGTRLTVT.

The chain employs TRBV6-1 and TRBJ2-5, with D perhaps TRBD1 (6 bases). The V and J ends lost 2 bases and 5 bases respectively, with 6 bases between them. The CDR3 extends over 12 amino acids. CDR1 is MNHNS and CDR2 is SASEGT in the germline V gene. The CDR3, as DNA: TGTGCCAGCAGTGAAAGGGGGGAGACCCAGTACTTC. Translated: CASSERGETQYF.

The chain combines TRBV4-2 with TRBJ2-5, with 7 bases that match TRBD2. The length of the CDR3 is 14 residues. Trimming took 2 bases from V and 5 from J; bases not matched to a gene: 5. CDR1 is LGHNA and CDR2 is YNFKEQ in the germline V gene. In DNA, the CDR3 is TGTGCCAGCAGCCAAACCCTAGCGGCGGAGACCCAGTACTTC. Translated: CASSQTLAAETQYF.

V usage is TRBV6-5 and J usage is TRBJ1-2; 7 nucleotides line up with TRBD1. The V gene's germline CDR1 is MNHEY and CDR2 SVGAGI. V lost 6 bases, J lost 8 bases, and 12 bases stayed unmatched. This CDR3 is built from 14 residues. This CDR3 is CASRRTGGGVGYTF. The CDR3 DNA sequence: TGTGCCAGCAGGCGGACAGGAGGAGGGGTCGGCTACACCTTC.

The J gene is TRBJ2-7, the V gene TRBV29-1; maybe TRBD1 (5 bases). From germline, CDR1 is SQVTM and CDR2 ANQGSEA. The CDR3 covers 16 residues. Trimming stripped 3 bases from V and 3 bases from J, with 21 bases between. As DNA, the CDR3 is TGCAGCGTTGAGGGTGGTAGGGCAGGGTCTAACTACGAGCAGTACTTC. Its protein product is CSVEGGRAGSNYEQYF.

The chain links TRBV27 to TRBJ2-7; D ambiguous. Trimming stripped 6 bases from V and 3 bases from J, with 12 bases between. The CDR3 has 13 amino acids. Germline CDR1 is MNHEY and CDR2 is SMNVEV (reference sequence). CDR3 region: CASSDTDLYEQYF. The CDR3 DNA follows: TGTGCCAGCAGCGACACGGATCTCTACGAGCAGTACTTC.

The chain carries TRBV7-9 and TRBJ2-1, with D uncertain. Germline V gene lookup returns CDR1 SEHNR and CDR2 FQNEAQ (reference sequence). The CDR3 spans 14 residues. The ends were cut back, 7 bases at V and 10 bases at J, with 20 bases in the middle. In DNA form, the CDR3 reads TGTGCCAGCACCTGGCTTGAAGCCGCTAGGGAGCAGTTCTTC. Translating it yields CASTWLEAAREQFF.

The chain has TRBV7-3 and TRBJ1-6, with D possibly TRBD1 on 5 matching bases. Germline CDR1 and CDR2: SGHTA and FQGTGA. The V and J ends lost 1 base and 12 bases respectively, with 7 bases between them. The CDR3 consists of 12 residues. The CDR3 DNA sequence: TGTGCCAGCAGCTTAATCGGGGGACCCCTCCACTTT. Protein sequence: CASSLIGGPLHF.

The chain links TRBV7-9 to TRBJ2-1, with D uncertain. The CDR3 loop spans 12 amino acids. V was cut by 10 bases and J by 7 bases, with 14 bases left in between. CDR1 SEHNR and CDR2 FQNEAQ come from the germline V gene (reference sequence). CDR3 residues: CAIHLVWNEQFF. The CDR3 DNA follows: TGTGCCATCCACTTGGTGTGGAATGAGCAGTTCTTC.